Reported below is one TCR beta chain. The V segment lost 6 bases and the J segment 1 base; nucleotides outside the gene matches: 11. The CDR3 runs 16 residues. CDR1 is MDHEN, CDR2 SYDVKM, per germline. Each replicate PCR on the sorted subsets used 200 to 250 ng DNA (roughly 30,000 T cell genomes). Authors' analysis steps: Without quality scores, immunoSEQ junctional reads could not be filtered like full-length reads. Here immunoSEQ multiplex PCR was the method, and the copy in TCRdb shows in-frame clones only, minus some. V, J and clone size reflect that table, while D and trimming were determined from the DNA. The sample yields about 2.3 million clones, less than 95% seen once. The sample is drawn from a study of shared clonotypes between healthy human individuals.

The sample taken for sequencing was naive CD4+ T cells from PBMCs. The sample's subset: CD45RA+ positively selected. The sequence derives from a man aged 18 to 29 in good health. Some clones in this sample may be carry-over from other donors' samples. This chain uses TRBV28 with TRBJ1-1; 7 bases are shared with TRBD1. The CDR3 sequence is CASRSLPGQKNTEAFF. The CDR3 bases are TGTGCCAGCAGATCCCTCCCGGGACAGAAGAACACTGAAGCTTTCTTT.